The clone carrying this TCR beta chain has more than one count but fewer than ten. This sample was included in a study of cytomegalovirus exposure and HLA in healthy donors. CDR3 length equals 14 residues. The germline V gene has CDR1 LNHDA and CDR2 SQIVND (reference sequence). The V and J ends lost 4 bases and 0 bases, in that order; junction bases with no gene match: 0. Donors showed nominal health when sampled, although they likely had unrecorded immune exposures. The study ran its PCR with 60 Vbeta and 13 Jbeta primers. Here immunoSEQ multiplex PCR was the method, and the copy in TCRdb shows in-frame clones only, minus some. The data hold around 94,000 clones, with 50% to 70% observed a single time.

The TCR originated in a human donor in good health. The sample taken for sequencing was PBMCs. The chain joins TRBV19 to TRBJ2-1; 7 bases match TRBD1. In DNA form, the CDR3 reads TGTGCCAGTAGTAAGGGGGCCTCCTACAATGAGCAGTTCTTC. It yields the protein CASSKGASYNEQFF.